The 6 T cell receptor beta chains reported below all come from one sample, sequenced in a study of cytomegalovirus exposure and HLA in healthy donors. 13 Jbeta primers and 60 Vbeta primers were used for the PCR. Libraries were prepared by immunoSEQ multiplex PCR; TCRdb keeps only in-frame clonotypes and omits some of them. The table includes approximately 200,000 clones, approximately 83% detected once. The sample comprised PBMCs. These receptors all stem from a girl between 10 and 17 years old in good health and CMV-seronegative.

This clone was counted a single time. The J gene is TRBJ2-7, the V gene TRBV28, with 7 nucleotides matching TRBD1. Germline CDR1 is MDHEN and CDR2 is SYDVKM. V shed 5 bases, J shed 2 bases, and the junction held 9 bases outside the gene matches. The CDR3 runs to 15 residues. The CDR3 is CASSERQGSAYEQYF. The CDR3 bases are TGTGCCAGCAGTGAGAGACAGGGATCGGCCTACGAGCAGTACTTC.

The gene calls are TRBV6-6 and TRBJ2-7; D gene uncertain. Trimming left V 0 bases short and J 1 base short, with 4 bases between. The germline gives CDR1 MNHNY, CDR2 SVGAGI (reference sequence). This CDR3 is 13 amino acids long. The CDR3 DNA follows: TGTGCCAGCAGTTACTCACAGTCCTACGAGCAGTACTTC. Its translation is CASSYSQSYEQYF.

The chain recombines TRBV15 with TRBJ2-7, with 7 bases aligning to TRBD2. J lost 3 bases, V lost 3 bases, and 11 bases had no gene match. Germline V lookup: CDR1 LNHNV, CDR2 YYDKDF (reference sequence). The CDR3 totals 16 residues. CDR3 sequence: CATSSEAGVVLYEQYF. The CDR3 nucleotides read TGTGCCACCAGCAGCGAGGCGGGGGTGGTCCTCTACGAGCAGTACTTC. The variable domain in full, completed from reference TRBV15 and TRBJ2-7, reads DAMVIQNPRYQVTQFGKPVTLSCSQTLNHNVMYWYQQKSSQAPKLLFHYYDKDFNNEADTPDNFQSRRPNTSFCFLDIRSPGLGDTAMYLCATSSEAGVVLYEQYFGPGTRLTVT.

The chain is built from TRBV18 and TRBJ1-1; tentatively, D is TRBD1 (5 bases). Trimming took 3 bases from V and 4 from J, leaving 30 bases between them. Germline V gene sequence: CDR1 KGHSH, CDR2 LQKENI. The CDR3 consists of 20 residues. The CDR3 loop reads CASSPKPGHGRTLMGTEAFF. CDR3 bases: TGTGCCAGCTCACCTAAACCAGGACACGGCCGGACCCTAATGGGCACTGAAGCTTTCTTT. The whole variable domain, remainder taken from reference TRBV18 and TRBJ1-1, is NAGVMQNPRHLVRRRGQEARLRCSPMKGHSHVYWYRQLPEEGLKFMVYLQKENIIDESGMPKERFSAEFPKEGPSILRIQQVVRGDSAAYFCASSPKPGHGRTLMGTEAFFGQGTRLTVV.

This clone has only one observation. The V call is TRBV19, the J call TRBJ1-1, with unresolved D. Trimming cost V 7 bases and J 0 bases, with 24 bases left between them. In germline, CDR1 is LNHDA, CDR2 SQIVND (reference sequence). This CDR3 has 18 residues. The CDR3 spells CASTRGEAAVRMNTEAFF. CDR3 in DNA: TGTGCCAGTACCCGCGGGGAGGCAGCGGTCCGAATGAACACTGAAGCTTTCTTT.

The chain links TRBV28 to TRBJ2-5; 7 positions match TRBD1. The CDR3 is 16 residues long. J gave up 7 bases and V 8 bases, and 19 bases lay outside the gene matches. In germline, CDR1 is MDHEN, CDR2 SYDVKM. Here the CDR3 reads CASPPSGGRGLGTQYF. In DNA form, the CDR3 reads TGTGCCAGCCCCCCCTCAGGGGGAAGGGGTTTGGGGACCCAGTACTTC.